The clone carrying this T cell receptor beta chain is large in the sample. These data originate in a study of blood T cell repertoires in COVID-19. Study-wide background: The study drew acute and convalescent COVID-19 samples from the United States, Italy and Spain. In each case, the material was cDNA or gDNA derived from T cells, B-cell-depleted T cells, or PBMCs.

In the source study's methods: Estimation of nucleated cell counts relied on the amplification of reference gene primers. Some clones are missing from TCRdb's copy, which holds only in-frame ones; the method was immunoSEQ multiplex PCR. D and trimming were read from the DNA, whereas the V and J calls and clone size are those reported in that table. The table has under 200,000 clones, 70% to 90% seen once. With V trimmed by 6 bases and J by 3 bases, 14 bases remained unmatched. Germline lookup yields CDR1 MDHEN and CDR2 SYDVKM. The CDR3 has 17 amino acids. The clonotype was recovered from a man in his forties with active or convalescent COVID-19. V gene TRBV28 combines with J gene TRBJ2-1; TRBD2 agrees at 7 bases. The specimen sequenced was peripheral blood. CDR3 region: CASRSEVASGNYNEQFF. The CDR3 DNA sequence: TGTGCCAGCAGGTCCGAGGTAGCTAGCGGAAACTACAATGAGCAGTTCTTC.